The 31 T cell receptor beta chains presented below share a single source sample, sequenced in a study of T cells in women clearing cervical HPV infection. Profiling relied on immunoSEQ multiplex PCR, and the TCRdb table lists in-frame clones only, not all of them. The data show 15,000 to 20,000 clones, and the top ten clones hold roughly 7.9%. Sequencing input: blood buffy coat. These receptors all stem from a woman aged 18 to 75 with a cervical HPV16 infection that either progressed to CIN3+ or cleared (not recorded which).

On this clone: Coverage ceases 3 residues before the CDR3 finishes, and the germline J gene fills in the end. The V gene is TRBV18, the J gene TRBJ2-2; D may be TRBD1 (6 bases). This CDR3 is 13 amino acids long. Germline V gene sequence: CDR1 KGHSH, CDR2 LQKENI. The V end was cut by 4 bases, the J end by 6 bases, with 9 bases between. The DNA read from the CDR3 is TGTGCCAGCTCACAACAGGGTTCCGGGGAG. Residues: CASSQQGSGE. The whole CDR3 sequence reads CASSQQGSGELFF.

As to this clone: The read gets to within 3 residues of the CDR3 end, and the germline J gene fills in the rest. J is TRBJ1-1 and V is TRBV7-9, with TRBD1 identical over 8 bases. Germline V gene data show CDR1 as SEHNR and CDR2 as FQNEAQ (reference sequence). The CDR3 sequence is 14 residues long. Unmatched junction bases numbered 4, after V lost 1 base and J lost 6 bases. CDR3 in amino acids: CASSLGDRGAEAFF. The CDR3 DNA, read in part, is TGTGCCAGCAGCTTAGGCGACAGGGGAGCTGAA.

Worth noting for this clone: The read ends 3 residues shy of where the CDR3 ends; the end is completed using the germline J gene. The rearrangement uses TRBV5-6 and TRBJ2-7; tentative D call: TRBD1 (6 bases). V dropped 4 bases and J dropped 4 bases, with 12 bases sitting between them. This CDR3 has 13 residues. CDR1 SGHDT and CDR2 YYEEEE come from the germline V gene. CDR3 sequence reads: CASSGTGLYEQYF. The CDR3 bases that were read are TGTGCCAGCAGCGGAACAGGGTTGTACGAG. Full variable domain (rest looked up from reference TRBV5-6 and TRBJ2-7): DAGVTQSPTHLIKTRGQQVTLRCSPKSGHDTVSWYQQALGQGPQFIFQYYEEEERQRGNFPDRFSGHQFPNYSSELNVNALLLGDSALYLCASSGTGLYEQYFGPGTRLTVT.

Worth noting for this clone: The read stops 3 residues short of the end of the CDR3; the missing end is completed from the germline J gene. This sequence joins TRBV27 and TRBJ2-3; 8 bases line up with TRBD2. There are 16 residues in the CDR3. Germline V lookup: CDR1 MNHEY, CDR2 SMNVEV (reference sequence). Losses at the gene ends were 5 bases for V and 1 base for J; bases not matched to a gene: 8. CDR3 residues: CASSTRRGAGTDTQYF. The part of the CDR3 DNA that was read is TGTGCCAGCAGTACCCGGCGGGGGGCCGGCACAGATACG.

Note on this clone: The read ends 3 residues shy of where the CDR3 ends; the end is completed using the germline J gene. This rearrangement joins TRBV10-2 to TRBJ2-1; 12 bases map to TRBD2. CDR1 is WSHSY, CDR2 SAAADI, per germline. The CDR3 consists of 16 residues. V shed 4 bases and J 4 bases; nucleotides not matched to a gene: 5. The CDR3 bases that were read are TGCGCCAGCAGTGTAGGACTAGCGGGGCGTTACAATGAG. This codes for CASSVGLAGRYNE. The whole CDR3 is CASSVGLAGRYNEQFF.

Concerning this clone itself: The read stops 3 residues short of the end of the CDR3; the missing end is completed from the germline J gene. The chain combines TRBV5-4 with TRBJ2-3, with unresolved D. The CDR3 runs 13 residues. Germline CDR1 SGHNT, CDR2 YYREEE (reference sequence). Trimming cost V 4 bases and J 1 base, with 7 bases left between them. CDR3: CASSLVGTDTQYF. The DNA read from the CDR3 is TGTGCCAGCAGCCTAGTGGGCACAGATACG.

Comment on this clone: Read sequence stops 3 residues before the CDR3 end, and the germline J gene provides the missing end. This chain links TRBV2 with TRBJ1-1; maybe TRBD1 (5 bases). V dropped 2 bases and J dropped 4 bases, with 14 bases sitting between them. Germline V gene data show CDR1 as SNHLY and CDR2 as FYNNEI. The CDR3 runs 15 residues. The CDR3 DNA, read in part, is TGTGCCAGCAGTGAACAAGCGGGGGGGACCACTGAA. This gives the protein CASSEQAGGTTE. The entire CDR3 protein is CASSEQAGGTTEAFF.

With respect to this clone: Sequencing ends 3 residues short of the CDR3 end; the germline J gene provides the rest. The V and J genes are TRBV19 and TRBJ2-4; 9 nucleotides line up with TRBD1. The CDR3 is 13 amino acids. V shed 7 bases and J 4 bases; nucleotides not matched to a gene: 2. Germline V gene lookup returns CDR1 LNHDA and CDR2 SQIVND (reference sequence). Partial CDR3 DNA: TGTGCCAGTATGGGGACAGGGAAAAACATT. Translated, it gives CASMGTGKNI. The full CDR3 is CASMGTGKNIQYF.

Note on this clone: Sequencing ends 3 residues short of the CDR3 end; the germline J gene provides the rest. J is TRBJ2-7 and V is TRBV6-1; D is ambiguous. This CDR3 contains 11 residues. Germline lookup yields CDR1 MNHNS and CDR2 SASEGT. Trimming took 4 bases from V and 2 from J, leaving 3 bases between them. The DNA read from the CDR3 is TGTGCCAGCAGTGTAACCTACGAG. Protein product: CASSVTYE. The entire CDR3 sequence reads CASSVTYEQYF.

In the case of this clone: The read comes to an end 3 residues before the CDR3 does, leaving the germline J gene to fill in the end. The chain joins TRBV19 to TRBJ1-5; D not certain. Germline values: CDR1 LNHDA, CDR2 SQIVND (reference sequence). V lost 0 bases and J lost 6, with 12 bases in between. This CDR3 contains 15 residues. The CDR3 loop reads CASSIDGSGVQPQHF. The part of the CDR3 DNA that was read is TGTGCCAGTAGTATAGATGGGTCCGGGGTTCAGCCC. Supplemented by reference TRBV19 and TRBJ1-5, the full variable domain reads DGGITQSPKYLFRKEGQNVTLSCEQNLNHDAMYWYRQDPGQGLRLIYYSQIVNDFQKGDIAEGYSVSREKKESFPLTVTSAQKNPTAFYLCASSIDGSGVQPQHFGDGTRLSIL.

A word on this clone: The CDR3 is cut off 3 residues early in the read; its end comes from the germline J gene. The rearrangement uses TRBV5-1 and TRBJ2-2; 8 nucleotides line up with TRBD1. V shed 6 bases, J shed 1 base, and the junction held 2 bases outside the gene matches. The germline V gene encodes CDR1 SGHRS and CDR2 YFSETQ. The length of the CDR3 is 14 residues. The CDR3 spells CASKGTGNTGELFF. CDR3 DNA (partial): TGCGCCAGCAAGGGGACAGGGAACACCGGGGAG.

About this clone: The CDR3 end falls 3 residues outside the read, so it is completed with the germline J gene. This chain joins TRBV10-2 and TRBJ1-2, with 9 bases fitting TRBD1. CDR1 and CDR2 from the germline V gene are WSHSY and SAAADI. The CDR3 contains 14 residues. CDR3 in amino acids: CASSAGQGTGGYTF. The sequenced part of the CDR3 DNA is TGCGCCAGCAGTGCAGGACAGGGGACGGGCGGC.

As concerns this clone: The CDR3 extends 3 residues past the end of the read, so its final part is completed from the germline J gene. V is TRBV20-1 and J is TRBJ2-1, with 10 positions matching TRBD2. CDR1 and CDR2 (germline): DFQATT, SNEGSKA (reference sequence). The trim removed 3 bases at V and 9 bases at J, leaving 11 bases unmatched. The CDR3 sequence is 15 residues long. This CDR3 is CSASPLAGARSEQFF. Partial CDR3 DNA: TGCAGTGCTAGCCCCCTAGCGGGGGCCCGTAGTGAG.

For this clone: Sequencing ends 3 residues short of the CDR3 end; the germline J gene provides the rest. The J gene is TRBJ2-7, the V gene TRBV5-1; a possible D gene is TRBD2 (6 bases). This CDR3 has 15 residues. The germline V gene encodes CDR1 SGHRS and CDR2 YFSETQ. V was shortened by 0 bases and J by 4 bases, with 14 bases between the two germline ends. The CDR3 loop is CASSLERGSGYEQYF. Partial CDR3 DNA: TGCGCCAGCAGCTTGGAACGGGGGAGCGGTTACGAG.

Details on this clone: With the read ending 3 residues before the CDR3 end, the germline J gene is used to fill in that end. The gene calls are TRBV2 and TRBJ1-1, with 7 bases lining up with TRBD1. The CDR3 contains 14 residues. Germline trimming cut 4 bases from V and 1 base from J; bases unmatched to any gene: 3. Germline V gives CDR1 SNHLY, CDR2 FYNNEI. This CDR3 is CASSAGTENTEAFF. The part of the CDR3 DNA that was read is TGTGCCAGCAGTGCTGGGACAGAGAACACTGAA.

A word on this clone: The read falls 3 residues short of the CDR3 end, and the missing part is taken from the germline J gene. V gene TRBV28 combines with J gene TRBJ2-3, with 10 bases that match TRBD2. The CDR3 loop spans 16 amino acids. Trimming at V came to 7 bases and at J to 0 bases, leaving 7 bases not matched to a gene. Germline values: CDR1 MDHEN, CDR2 SYDVKM. The part of the CDR3 DNA that was read is TGTGCCAGCACCCATGGACTAGCGGATAGCACAGATACG. Amino acid sequence: CASTHGLADSTDT. The whole CDR3 region reads CASTHGLADSTDTQYF.

For this clone: The missing CDR3 end, 3 residues past where the read stops, is filled in from the germline J gene. The chain is built from TRBV7-9 and TRBJ1-4; TRBD1 matches at 7 bases. Per germline, CDR1 SEHNR and CDR2 FQNEAQ (reference sequence). The junction had 8 bases not matched to a gene; V was cut back by 4 bases and J by 6 bases. The CDR3 totals 15 residues. The CDR3 sequence: CASSWVRGLDEKLFF. Incomplete CDR3 DNA: TGTGCCAGCAGCTGGGTCAGGGGGTTGGATGAAAAA.

As to this clone: The CDR3 end is not reached by the read, which stops 3 residues before it; the germline J gene fills it in. The gene calls are TRBV24-1 and TRBJ2-2; D may be TRBD1 (6 bases). Germline CDR1 KGHDR, CDR2 SFDVKD. The CDR3 extends over 14 amino acids. Trimming took off 4 bases at V and 4 bases at J, with 9 bases between the two ends. The CDR3 sequence is CATSDRTVTGELFF. The covered CDR3 bases are TGTGCCACCAGTGACCGGACAGTCACCGGGGAG.

As concerns this clone: Read sequence stops 3 residues before the CDR3 end, and the germline J gene provides the missing end. This chain uses TRBV6-1 with TRBJ2-3; TRBD1 is a possible D gene (5 bases). The V and J ends lost 1 base and 1 base respectively, with 9 bases between them. The CDR3 runs 15 residues. CDR1 is MNHNS, CDR2 SASEGT, per germline. The part of the CDR3 DNA that was read is TGTGCCAGCAGTGAAGTTGGACATGGCACAGATACG. Translated: CASSEVGHGTDT. The whole CDR3 is CASSEVGHGTDTQYF.

As concerns this clone: The read terminates 3 residues ahead of where the CDR3 ends, so the germline J gene completes it. V usage is TRBV30 and J usage is TRBJ1-5, with D uncertain. The germline CDR1 and CDR2 sequences are GTSNPN and SVGIG (reference sequence). CDR3 length equals 14 residues. V was shortened by 3 bases and J by 0 bases, with 9 bases between the two germline ends. The CDR3 bases that were read are TGTGCCTGGAGGCTGTCGGGTAGCAATCAGCCC. Its translation: CAWRLSGSNQP. The CDR3, in full, reads CAWRLSGSNQPQHF.

Of note for this clone: The CDR3 end falls 3 residues outside the read, so it is completed with the germline J gene. The J gene is TRBJ2-1, the V gene TRBV2, with 12 bases lining up with TRBD2. The CDR3 is 16 amino acids. J gave up 5 bases and V 6 bases, and 8 bases lay outside the gene matches. Germline values: CDR1 SNHLY, CDR2 FYNNEI. This CDR3 reads CASSSPSGGANNEQFF. The CDR3 bases that were read are TGTGCCAGCAGCAGCCCTAGCGGGGGGGCCAACAATGAG.

Worth noting for this clone: The CDR3 is cut off 3 residues early in the read; its end comes from the germline J gene. The V and J genes are TRBV10-3 and TRBJ1-3; TRBD1 agrees at 7 bases. Germline V gene data show CDR1 as ENHRY and CDR2 as SYGVKD. V was clipped by 8 bases and J by 3 bases; unmatched bases: 4. This CDR3 spans 13 amino acids. The CDR3 DNA, read in part, is TGTGCCATCTCAGGGGGAAGTGGAAACACC. Amino acid sequence: CAISGGSGNT. In full, the CDR3 reads CAISGGSGNTIYF.

Worth noting for this clone: The read ends 3 residues before the CDR3 terminus; that terminus is restored from the germline J gene. The chain has TRBV29-1 and TRBJ2-1; TRBD2 agrees at 16 bases. The CDR3 length is 16 residues. CDR1 and CDR2 (germline): SQVTM, ANQGSEA. Unmatched junction bases numbered 9, after V lost 6 bases and J lost 7 bases. The chain's CDR3 is CSVYGTSGGVGNEQFF. The sequenced CDR3 bases are TGCAGCGTCTATGGGACTAGCGGGGGGGTCGGTAATGAG.

Comments on this clone: The same CDR3 arises from other DNA sequences in this sample as well. The CDR3 bases that were read are TGCGCCAGCAGTGATTTAGCGGGGGGCCCAGATACG. The encoded protein is CASSDLAGGPDT. In full, the CDR3 is CASSDLAGGPDTQYF. The chain carries TRBV10-2 and TRBJ2-3, with TRBD2 identical over 10 bases. The DNA ends 3 residues before the CDR3 does, and the rest of the CDR3 is filled in from the germline J gene. Germline CDR1 is WSHSY and CDR2 is SAAADI. The CDR3 loop spans 15 amino acids. V trimming: 3 bases; J trimming: 4 bases; junction bases outside the gene matches: 4.

Notes on this clone: The read terminates 3 residues before the CDR3 end, so the remaining end is supplied by the germline J gene. This chain connects TRBV7-2 to TRBJ1-1, with 10 bases matching TRBD1. From germline, CDR1 is SGHTA and CDR2 FQGNSA. CDR3 size: 15 residues. J lost 4 bases, V lost 5 bases, and 7 bases had no gene match. The DNA read from the CDR3 is TGTGCCAGCAGCACCCGACAGGGGGCGCTCACTGAA. This codes for CASSTRQGALTE. In full, the CDR3 is CASSTRQGALTEAFF. Complete variable domain (other parts from reference TRBV7-2 and TRBJ1-1): GAGVSQSPSNKVTEKGKDVELRCDPISGHTALYWYRQSLGQGLEFLIYFQGNSAPDKSGLPSDRFSAERTGGSVSTLTIQRTQQEDSAVYLCASSTRQGALTEAFFGQGTRLTVV.

Notes on this clone: The read terminates 3 residues ahead of where the CDR3 ends, so the germline J gene completes it. This chain joins TRBV3-1 (or the pseudogene TRBV3-2) and TRBJ2-7, with D maybe TRBD2 (6 bases). This CDR3 is 15 amino acids long. Trimming removed 8 bases at V and 3 bases at J, with 20 bases between. Germline CDR1 and CDR2: LGHDT and YNNKEL (reference sequence). The CDR3 loop is CASPVLAGSYYEQYF. The sequenced part of the CDR3 DNA is TGTGCCAGCCCTGTCTTGGCGGGGAGCTACTACGAG.

A note on this clone: The DNA ends 3 residues before the CDR3 does, and the rest of the CDR3 is filled in from the germline J gene. The chain couples TRBV2 to TRBJ2-7; TRBD2 is a possible D gene (6 bases). The ends were cut back, 6 bases at V and 3 bases at J, with 9 bases in the middle. The CDR3 length is 12 residues. Germline CDR1 is SNHLY and CDR2 is FYNNEI. CDR3 bases read: TGTGCCAGCAGGGAGACTAGCTACGAG. It encodes CASRETSYE. The whole CDR3 reads CASRETSYEQYF.

A note on this clone: The missing CDR3 end, 3 residues past where the read stops, is filled in from the germline J gene. The chain links TRBV7-7 to TRBJ2-3; 9 nucleotides match TRBD1. Germline V gene data show CDR1 as SSHAT and CDR2 as FNYEAQ (reference sequence). V gave up 3 bases and J gave up 5 bases; unmatched junction bases: 3. The CDR3 has 14 amino acids. The covered CDR3 bases are TGTGCCAGCAGCTTGGGACAGGGTATAGATACG. It encodes CASSLGQGIDT. The whole CDR3 reads CASSLGQGIDTQYF.

To note about this clone: The sequence runs out 3 residues before the end of the CDR3; the remainder is reconstructed from the germline J gene. The V call is TRBV18, the J call TRBJ2-5; D is ambiguous. In germline, CDR1 is KGHSH, CDR2 LQKENI. CDR3 length equals 14 residues. The V gene lost 5 bases and the J gene lost 2 bases, with 12 bases spanning the gap. CDR3 DNA, as far as it was read: TGTGCCAGCTCAACGAACAGAGTTCAAGAGACC. Translating it yields CASSTNRVQET. The whole CDR3 sequence reads CASSTNRVQETQYF.

The CDR3 is CSARSAGTASSGNTIYF. The CDR3 bases that were read are TGCAGTGCTAGATCAGCCGGGACAGCATCCTCTGGAAACACC. The chain uses TRBV20-1 and TRBJ1-3; the match to TRBD1 covers 7 bases. The read stops 3 residues short of the end of the CDR3; the missing end is completed from the germline J gene. Unmatched junction bases numbered 10, after V lost 2 bases and J lost 0 bases. The CDR3 spans 17 residues. Germline V gene lookup returns CDR1 DFQATT and CDR2 SNEGSKA (reference sequence).

Concerning this clone: Coverage ceases 3 residues before the CDR3 finishes, and the germline J gene fills in the end. This chain links TRBV10-1 with TRBJ1-6; 11 nucleotides align to TRBD1. The CDR3 extends over 15 amino acids. The germline CDR1 and CDR2 sequences are WNHNN and SYGVQD (reference sequence). Trimming removed 0 bases from V and 8 bases from J; junction bases left unmatched: 0. The CDR3 DNA, read in part, is TGCGCCAGCAGTGAGTCGGGACAGGGGGATTCACCC. Translation gives CASSESGQGDSP. The full CDR3 is CASSESGQGDSPLHF.